The 21 T cell receptor beta chains in this list originate from one sample, sequenced in a study of OX40 agonist ivuxolimab in advanced cancers. The library was obtained by the immunoSEQ multiplex PCR assay. As stored in TCRdb, this immuneACCESS dataset retains in-frame rearrangements with V and J assigned. A fraction of the clones does not appear; measured against another copy, unresolved V genes explain less than half of the discrepancy, and the remainder lacks a known reason. The sample table lists about 88,000 clones, more than 70% of them with a count of one. The top ten hold approximately 0.22% of the sample. This specimen was CD4+ or CD8+ T cells sorted from blood, taken in a trial of the OX40 agonist ivuxolimab. The receptors were sampled from an adult with an advanced solid tumor such as melanoma, head and neck, liver or kidney cancer.

CDR3 nucleotide sequence: TGTGCCAGCAGGGTTCGGGCCGCAGACCTAAAGTACTTC. Its protein product is CASRVRAADLKYF. The V call is TRBV28, the J call TRBJ2-5, with no clear D. CDR3 size: 13 residues. V shed 6 bases and J shed 12 bases, with 20 bases lying between them. Germline V gene data show CDR1 as MDHEN and CDR2 as SYDVKM.

The CDR3 coding sequence is TGTGCCAGCTCACCGAACGCCGGGGCTGGAAACACCATATATTTT. Its protein is CASSPNAGAGNTIYF. The genes are TRBV18 and TRBJ1-3; D unresolved. CDR3 size: 15 residues. From germline, CDR1 is KGHSH and CDR2 LQKENI. V lost 3 bases and J 2 bases, leaving 11 bases between the germline ends.

This chain joins TRBV2 and TRBJ1-2; TRBD1 agrees at 7 bases. V lost 11 bases and J lost 8; bases outside the gene matches: 11. The CDR3 totals 12 residues. Looked up from germline, CDR1 is SNHLY and CDR2 is FYNNEI. The CDR3 DNA reads as TGTGCCGGATCATCTGACAGGGACGGCTACACCTTC. Translation gives CAGSSDRDGYTF. Full variable domain (missing parts from reference TRBV2 and TRBJ1-2): EPEVTQTPSHQVTQMGQEVILRCVPISNHLYFYWYRQILGQKVEFLVSFYNNEISEKSEIFDDQFSVERPDGSNFTLKIRSTKLEDSAMYFCAGSSDRDGYTFGSGTRLTVV.

The rearrangement uses TRBV11-3 and TRBJ2-1; D remains ambiguous. The V end was cut by 0 bases, the J end by 8 bases, with 14 bases between. This CDR3 has 15 amino acids. The germline CDR1 and CDR2 sequences are SGHNT and YENEEA. The CDR3 loop reads CASSLDGVIGDEQFF. The CDR3 DNA follows: TGTGCCAGCAGCTTAGATGGGGTTATCGGTGATGAGCAGTTCTTC.

This clone was seen only a few times. The V gene is TRBV7-2, the J gene TRBJ2-4; D may be TRBD1 (7 bases). Per the germline V gene, CDR1 is SGHTA and CDR2 is FQGNSA. Trimming stripped 5 bases from V and 6 bases from J, with 17 bases between. CDR3 length: 15 amino acids. The CDR3 reads CASSPRRGAGNIQYF. Written as DNA, the CDR3 is TGTGCCAGCAGCCCCCGCAGGGGGGCGGGAAACATTCAGTACTTC.

V and J are TRBV5-1 and TRBJ1-6; D call uncertain. V dropped 0 bases and J dropped 0 bases, with 13 bases sitting between them. The CDR3 extends over 18 amino acids. Germline CDR1 and CDR2: SGHRS and YFSETQ. The CDR3 loop is CASSLVAGSSSYNSPLHF. The DNA for the CDR3 is TGCGCCAGCAGCTTGGTGGCCGGGTCCAGCTCCTATAATTCACCCCTCCACTTT.

The CDR3 sequence is CASSDSGGLQPQHF. The CDR3 nucleotides read TGCGCCAGCAGCGATTCAGGGGGTCTTCAGCCCCAGCATTTT. The rearrangement uses TRBV5-1 and TRBJ1-5, with TRBD1 matching over 7 bases. The CDR3 runs to 14 residues. V lost 4 bases to trimming and J lost 6 bases; unmatched junction nucleotides: 7. The germline gives CDR1 SGHRS, CDR2 YFSETQ.

CDR3 region: CASSLAGTGEEKLFF. Here the CDR3 DNA reads TGCGCCAGCAGCCTGGCAGGGACAGGGGAAGAAAAACTGTTTTTT. The chain carries TRBV5-1 and TRBJ1-4; 10 bases map to TRBD1. Germline V CDR1 and CDR2: SGHRS, YFSETQ. The CDR3 length is 15 residues. V lost 4 bases and J lost 8; bases outside the gene matches: 8.

V gene TRBV5-4 combines with J gene TRBJ2-3; possible D gene TRBD2, 5 bases. Trimming removed 0 bases from V and 5 bases from J, with 10 bases in between. The CDR3 is 14 residues long. From germline, CDR1 is SGHNT and CDR2 YYREEE (reference sequence). The CDR3 loop is CASSLASAGDTQYF. CDR3 DNA: TGTGCCAGCAGCTTGGCCTCCGCGGGAGATACGCAGTATTTT.

This chain joins TRBV4-2 and TRBJ2-5; 10 bases are a match to TRBD2. Trimming at V came to 1 base and at J to 3 bases, leaving 11 bases not matched to a gene. This CDR3 is 18 amino acids long. Germline V gives CDR1 LGHNA, CDR2 YNFKEQ. CDR3 residues: CASSQVGRASGGEETQYF. The CDR3 DNA reads as TGTGCCAGCAGCCAAGTAGGTCGGGCTAGCGGGGGTGAAGAGACCCAGTACTTC.

The J gene is TRBJ1-1, the V gene TRBV19, with 9 nucleotides matching TRBD1. Per germline, CDR1 LNHDA and CDR2 SQIVND (reference sequence). The length of the CDR3 is 15 residues. Germline trimming cut 4 bases from V and 1 base from J; bases unmatched to any gene: 4. The CDR3 DNA follows: TGTGCCAGTAGTACGATGGGACAGGGGAACACTGAAGCTTTCTTT. Encoded protein: CASSTMGQGNTEAFF. Based on the CDR3 plus reference TRBV19 and TRBJ1-1, the full variable domain is DGGITQSPKYLFRKEGQNVTLSCEQNLNHDAMYWYRQDPGQGLRLIYYSQIVNDFQKGDIAEGYSVSREKKESFPLTVTSAQKNPTAFYLCASSTMGQGNTEAFFGQGTRLTVV.

The CDR3 nucleotides read TGTGCCAGCAGCCCGGGTGGGGCGCGGGGACCGTCGGAGACCCAGTACTTC. Its translation is CASSPGGARGPSETQYF. V gene TRBV5-4 combines with J gene TRBJ2-5, with TRBD2 as a possible D gene (6 bases). Trimming removed 4 bases from V and 5 bases from J, with 24 bases in between. The CDR3 has 17 residues. The V gene's germline CDR1 is SGHNT and CDR2 YYREEE (reference sequence).

The chain combines TRBV28 with TRBJ2-7; D possibly matches TRBD1 or TRBD2 (7 bases each). With 6 bases removed from V and 5 bases from J, the gap between germline ends came to 14 bases. Germline values: CDR1 MDHEN, CDR2 SYDVKM. This CDR3 region has 13 residues. The CDR3 spells CASSRGGMNEQYV. For the CDR3, the DNA is TGTGCCAGCAGCAGGGGGGGCATGAACGAGCAGTACGTC.

This chain joins TRBV7-3 and TRBJ2-6; D call uncertain. V lost 6 bases and J lost 0, with 12 bases in between. This CDR3 comprises 16 residues. Germline CDR1 is SGHTA and CDR2 is FQGTGA. The CDR3 reads CASRPGSHSGANVLTF. The CDR3 region has the DNA TGTGCCAGCAGACCGGGTTCTCACTCTGGGGCCAACGTCCTGACTTTC.

In DNA form, the CDR3 reads TGTGCCAGCAGCCTTACAGGGGGCGCCGAGCAGTACGTC. As protein: CASSLTGGAEQYV. The gene calls are TRBV7-2 and TRBJ2-7; 9 bases align to TRBD1. This CDR3 region has 13 residues. V dropped 5 bases and J dropped 6; count of bases not matched to a gene: 5. Germline loops: CDR1 SGHTA, CDR2 FQGNSA.

This chain links TRBV9 with TRBJ1-5, with 8 bases fitting TRBD1. V shed 4 bases, J shed 2 bases, and the junction held 2 bases outside the gene matches. CDR1 is SGDLS and CDR2 is YYNGEE in the germline V gene. The CDR3 length is 14 residues. The CDR3 is CASSPGQGNQPQHF. In DNA, the CDR3 is TGTGCCAGCAGCCCGGGACAGGGCAATCAGCCCCAGCATTTT.

The chain recombines TRBV6-1 with TRBJ2-5; D assignment may be TRBD1 or TRBD2 (5 bases each). With 2 bases removed from V and 5 bases from J, the gap between germline ends came to 9 bases. Germline V CDR1 and CDR2: MNHNS, SASEGT. The CDR3 covers 13 residues. CDR3 loop: CASSETGGETQYF. CDR3 sequence (DNA): TGTGCCAGCAGTGAAACAGGCGGGGAGACCCAGTACTTC.

The genes are TRBV18 and TRBJ2-1, with D perhaps matching TRBD2 (5 bases). Trimming left V 5 bases short and J 0 bases short, with 11 bases between. The V gene's germline CDR1 is KGHSH and CDR2 LQKENI. The CDR3 totals 15 residues. CDR3 sequence (DNA): TGTGCCAGCTCAAGGGAGCAGAGCTCCTACAATGAGCAGTTCTTC. The encoded protein is CASSREQSSYNEQFF.

The chain is built from TRBV6-6 and TRBJ2-7, with 7 bases aligning to TRBD1. Germline V gene sequence: CDR1 MNHNY, CDR2 SVGAGI (reference sequence). The CDR3 totals 14 residues. The V segment lost 2 bases and the J segment 4 bases; nucleotides outside the gene matches: 5. CDR3 bases: TGTGCCAGCAGTTACAGGGGGCGCGGGTACGAGCAGTACTTC. Translating it yields CASSYRGRGYEQYF.

This chain joins TRBV7-3 and TRBJ1-3; TRBD1 matches at 8 bases. The CDR3 is made up of 16 amino acids. Germline loops: CDR1 SGHTA, CDR2 FQGTGA. J was trimmed by 0 bases and V by 3 bases; bases with no gene match: 4. The CDR3 DNA reads TGTGCCAGCAGCTTGCACGGGACAGGCTCTGGAAACACCATATATTTT. Translation: CASSLHGTGSGNTIYF.

The chain recombines TRBV5-1 with TRBJ1-1; TRBD1 matches 8 bases. Germline V gene lookup returns CDR1 SGHRS and CDR2 YFSETQ. The ends lost 0 bases at V and 4 bases at J; junction bases unmatched: 5. CDR3 length: 15 amino acids. For the CDR3, the DNA is TGCGCCAGCAGCTTGGTCCAGGGGGCGGGCACTGAAGCTTTCTTT. It specifies CASSLVQGAGTEAFF.